This T cell receptor beta chain was sequenced during a study of technical replicates of blood from four donors. Assay used: immunoSEQ multiplex PCR; TCRdb lists only in-frame clones, some missing. The top ten clones hold around 0.34% of a sample with tens of thousands of clones, 92% of them seen once. About this clone itself: Sequence at one end of the junction differs from germline and may be a read error.

Germline CDR1 is SGHRS and CDR2 is YFSETQ. The CDR3 has 15 residues. This TCR was recovered from a human donor in good health. The sequenced sample was T cells isolated from PBMCs. The rearrangement joins TRBV5-1 to TRBJ2-2; D may be TRBD1 (6 bases). CDR3 bases: TGCGCCAGCAACTTGGACAGTCCGAACACCGGGGAGCTGTTTTTT. Its translation: CASNLDSPNTGELFF.